This T cell receptor beta chain derives from a study of shared clonotypes between healthy human individuals (dated by TCRdb to the early 2020s). Broadly, across the study: Three men and a couple of women, aged 18 to 49 years, made up the cohort. To estimate repertoire size and how much clonotype sharing occurs between individuals, the study deeply sequenced the blood TCR repertoires of five or six healthy adults. To increase sequencing depth and limit assay-specific biases, different laboratories used diverse techniques to prepare libraries and sequence TCR repertoires. Per donor, three plates each were used for CD4 naive and CD4 memory, two for CD8 naive, and one for CD8 memory. Per donor, leukapheresis produced somewhere between about 0.94 and 10 billion PBMCs. Overall study results and their limits: Incomplete sequencing was indicated by rarefaction of sorted-subset datasets, despite the large sequencing depth. Based on pairwise subsampling, the degree of clonotype sharing among donors was expected to be affected by sequencing depth. Sampling was restricted to blood, and TCR repertoires in tissue are likely to differ from TCR repertoires in blood. Compared with non-shared clonotypes, clonotypes shared by all four sorted-subset donors had higher generation probabilities. Naive subsets generally had larger estimated clonotype richness than memory subsets did. When several donors were compared, the shared fraction of clonotypes was around 4.6% for naive CD4, about 4% for naive CD8, 2.3% for memory CD4, and 0.4% for memory CD8. The small number of donors limited the genetic and exposure-history diversity represented.

Comment on this clone: It has no known antigen specificity. The record has no base qualities; no much larger clone is one base away.

Using the deep immunoSEQ assay, multiplex PCR amplified TCR CDR3 regions from genomic DNA. Extracted genomic DNA from each cell subset was spread evenly across all wells of several immunoSEQ 96-well plates, with each plate serving as a replicate. Each replicate PCR for sorted subsets received approximately 200 ng genomic DNA, equal to tens of thousands of T cell genomes. The purified libraries were quantified using a Qubit 3.0 fluorometer, sized with a Bioanalyzer 2100, and then quantified again using the KAPA Library Quantification kit. Each immunoSEQ 96-well plate was sequenced on its own single-read 150-cycle Illumina NextSeq 550 flow cell. The study's processing was this. Because only junctional sequences without quality scores were contained in the immunoSEQ output, filtering matching that applied to full-length reads could not be performed. To assign V/J genes and CDR3, sequences were annotated using PyIR, a Python wrapper for IgBLAST v1.9, with IMGT germline references. Reads with weak V/J assignments (E-value above 1e-6), missing CDR3, stop codons, out-of-frame junctions, or ambiguous translated residues were removed. V3J clonotypes were defined as sequences sharing the same inferred V gene, J gene, and CDR3 amino acid sequence. To compute the percentage overlap between repertoires, the number of shared unique clonotypes was divided by the size of the smaller repertoire. Repertoire richness was assessed with RTK rarefaction, the Chao1 estimator, and Recon v2.1 estimates of unobserved clonotypes. For all TCRbeta clonotypes obtained by the gDNA method from several donors, generation probabilities were computed with OLGA. TCRdb holds this immuneACCESS table with in-frame rearrangements only. Some clones are missing; in checked studies, unresolved V genes explain under half, and the rest has no known cause. The DNA was the basis for D and trimming; V, J and clone size are from that table. In this sample the table shows about 1.5 million clones, under 99% of which occur a single time. The ten largest clonotypes hold roughly 0.45% of the sample.

Healthy HIV-negative adults with no recently reported acute infections or vaccinations were included as donors. All donors were Caucasian adults living in Nashville, Tennessee, USA. Magnetic negative selection was used to enrich CD4+ T cells, after which naive cells were positively selected on CD45RA and the negative fraction became the memory subset. After blood collection by leukapheresis, PBMCs were isolated using Ficoll-Histopaque density gradient centrifugation and then cryopreserved in the vapor phase of liquid nitrogen. Analytical flow cytometry was used to check the purity and quantity of each magnetically sorted T cell population. From each sorted fraction, genomic DNA was isolated and quantified by UV absorbance on a Nanodrop 2000c. The CDR3 starts with the cysteine, ends with the phenylalanine, and has 19 residues. Only CDR3 DNA remains: 57 bases, in frame from the first base. V and J lose 2 bases and 0 bases, and a span of 17 bases separates them. CDR1 and CDR2, per the germline V gene, are MDHEN and SYDVKM.

The clonotype originates from a man under 40 in good health. The specimen sequenced was naive CD4+ T cells sorted from blood. What this sample's cell subset or site label stands for: CD45RA+ positively selected. The chain joins TRBV28 to TRBJ2-6, with the D gene uncertain. CDR3 protein: CASSLRLGKSSSGANVLTF. The nucleotide sequence is TGTGCCAGCAGTTTACGATTGGGAAAGTCGAGCTCTGGGGCCAACGTCCTGACTTTC.